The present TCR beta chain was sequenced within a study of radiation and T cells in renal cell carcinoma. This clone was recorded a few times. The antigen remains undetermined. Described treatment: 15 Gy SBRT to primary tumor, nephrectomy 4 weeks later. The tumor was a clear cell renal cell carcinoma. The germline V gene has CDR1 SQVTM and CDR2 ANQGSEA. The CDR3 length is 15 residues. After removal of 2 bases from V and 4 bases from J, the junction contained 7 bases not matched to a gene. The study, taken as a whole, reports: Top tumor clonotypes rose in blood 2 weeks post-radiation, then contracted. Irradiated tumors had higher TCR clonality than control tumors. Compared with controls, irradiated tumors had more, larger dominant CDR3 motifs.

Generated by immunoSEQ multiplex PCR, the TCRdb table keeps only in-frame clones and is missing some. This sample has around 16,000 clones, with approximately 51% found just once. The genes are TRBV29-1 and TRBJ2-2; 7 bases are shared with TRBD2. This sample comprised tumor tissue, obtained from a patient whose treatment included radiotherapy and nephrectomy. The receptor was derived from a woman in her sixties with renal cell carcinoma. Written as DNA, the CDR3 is TGCAGCGTTGAATCAGCGGGGACCAGCACCGGGGAGCTGTTTTTT. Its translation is CSVESAGTSTGELFF.